A single sample gave rise to the 28 T cell receptor beta chains below, sequenced in a study of T cells after yellow fever vaccination. Each CDR3 protein is one row after TCRdb ran MiXCR on the 5' RACE reads. This sample yields about 45,000 distinct CDR3 sequences, of which 6.8% are seen a single time; 15% belongs to the top ten. The sequenced sample was CD8+ T cells not binding an NS4B(214-222) dextramer, sorted from PBMCs, obtained 45 days after the yellow fever booster vaccination. The receptor source for this set is a man aged 30 to 45 who received the YFV17D yellow fever vaccine.

There are many counts of this clonotype. This chain connects TRBV4-2 to TRBJ2-1; the D gene is possibly TRBD1 (7 bases). There are 15 residues in the CDR3. CDR1 and CDR2 (germline): LGHNA, YNFKEQ. V shed 4 bases and J shed 5 bases, with 15 bases lying between them. This chain's CDR3 is CASSPKGGTDNEQFF. The CDR3 nucleotides are TGTGCCAGCAGCCCCAAGGGCGGGACAGACAATGAGCAGTTCTTC.

Many counts were recorded for this clonotype. This chain uses TRBV5-1 with TRBJ2-7; D is unclear. The CDR3 consists of 11 residues. Per the germline V gene, CDR1 is SGHRS and CDR2 is YFSETQ. The V gene lost 0 bases and the J gene lost 5 bases, with 3 bases spanning the gap. The CDR3 is CASSLADEQYF. Here the CDR3 DNA reads TGCGCCAGCAGCTTGGCGGACGAGCAGTACTTC.

The table lists this clonotype with many counts. The chain has TRBV5-5 and TRBJ2-7, with no clear D. Trimming took 6 bases from V and 0 from J, leaving 10 bases between them. CDR3 length: 13 residues. The V gene's germline CDR1 is SGHKS and CDR2 YYEKEE (reference sequence). For the CDR3, the DNA is TGTGCCAGCACCTTCGAGAGCTCCTACGAGCAGTACTTC. Amino acids: CASTFESSYEQYF. Looking up the rest from reference TRBV5-5 and TRBJ2-7 gives the full variable domain: DAGVTQSPTHLIKTRGQQVTLRCSPISGHKSVSWYQQVLGQGPQFIFQYYEKEERGRGNFPDRFSARQFPNYSSELNVNALLLGDSALYLCASTFESSYEQYFGPGTRLTVT.

This clonotype was observed many times. The chain recombines TRBV25-1 with TRBJ2-1; D not resolved. The CDR3 spans 12 residues. Germline V gene data show CDR1 as MGHDK and CDR2 as SYGVNS. Between the trimmed V and J ends, which lost 6 bases and 7 bases, there was a span of 10 bases. The DNA of the CDR3 is TGTGCCAGCAGCGACCCGCGTAATGAGCAGTTCTTC. It codes for CASSDPRNEQFF. Full variable domain (remainder filled in from reference TRBV25-1 and TRBJ2-1): EADIYQTPRYLVIGTGKKITLECSQTMGHDKMYWYQQDPGMELHLIHYSYGVNSTEKGDLSSESTVSRIRTEHFPLTLESARPSHTSQYLCASSDPRNEQFFGPGTRLTVL.

This clonotype was seen a handful of times. The gene calls are TRBV4-3 and TRBJ2-6, with D unclear. The V end was cut by 0 bases, the J end by 4 bases, with 7 bases between. This CDR3 has 15 residues. Germline V lookup: CDR1 LGHNA, CDR2 YSLEER. CDR3 sequence (DNA): TGCGCCAGCAGCCAAGATTACTCCGGGGCCAACGTCCTGACTTTC. Amino acid sequence: CASSQDYSGANVLTF.

The J gene is TRBJ1-2, the V gene TRBV12-3 or TRBV12-4, with TRBD1 as a possible D gene (5 bases). The CDR3 loop spans 14 amino acids. Trimming removed 4 bases at V and 6 bases at J, with 15 bases between. The CDR3 nucleotides read TGTGCCAGCAGTTCGGGACTTCCCTGGGATGGCTACACCTTC. Its translation: CASSSGLPWDGYTF.

This clonotype was seen many times. V and J are TRBV27 and TRBJ1-2; a weak D match, TRBD1 (6 bases). Trimming left V 5 bases short and J 4 bases short, with 23 bases between. This CDR3 is built from 17 residues. CDR1 is MNHEY, CDR2 SMNVEV, per germline (reference sequence). The CDR3 region has the DNA TGTGCCAGCAGTCCATCCGGGGGGCAGCCCTACGGCTATGGCTACACCTTC. Translation gives CASSPSGGQPYGYGYTF.

Many counts were recorded for this clonotype. The chain carries TRBV4-3 and TRBJ2-5; D may be TRBD1 (5 bases). Germline CDR1 LGHNA, CDR2 YSLEER. The CDR3 is 16 amino acids. V was trimmed by 0 bases and J by 1 base, leaving 12 bases between them. The CDR3 sequence is CASSQEGHPTQETQYF. CDR3 sequence (DNA): TGCGCCAGCAGCCAAGAAGGACACCCCACCCAAGAGACCCAGTACTTC.

This clonotype was seen ten or more times. The V gene is TRBV6-5, the J gene TRBJ1-5; TRBD1 agrees at 7 bases. Per germline, CDR1 MNHEY and CDR2 SVGAGI. The CDR3 loop spans 16 amino acids. After removal of 0 bases from V and 6 bases from J, the junction contained 8 bases not matched to a gene. The CDR3 DNA is TGTGCCAGCAGTTACTCGGCGCCAGGGGGGGGTCAGCCCCAGCATTTT. This sequence encodes CASSYSAPGGGQPQHF.

This clonotype was picked up many times. V and J are TRBV13 and TRBJ2-5, with a weak D call TRBD1 (6 bases). The CDR3 loop spans 13 amino acids. Per germline, CDR1 PRHDT and CDR2 FYEKMQ (reference sequence). Trimming removed 3 bases from V and 4 bases from J, with 9 bases in between. The CDR3 loop reads CASSLTGRETQYF. DNA of the CDR3: TGTGCCAGCAGCTTGACAGGAAGAGAGACCCAGTACTTC. The full variable domain, its missing parts supplied by reference TRBV13 and TRBJ2-5, is AAGVIQSPRHLIKEKRETATLKCYPIPRHDTVYWYQQGPGQDPQFLISFYEKMQSDKGSIPDRFSAQQFSDYHSELNMSSLELGDSALYFCASSLTGRETQYFGPGTRLLVL.

Sample share makes this clonotype medium-sized (0.01 to 0.1%). The chain couples TRBV5-1 to TRBJ2-3, with D perhaps assigned TRBD1 or TRBD2 (6 bases each). V gave up 4 bases and J gave up 2 bases, with 14 bases separating them. This CDR3 is built from 15 residues. Germline CDR1 and CDR2: SGHRS and YFSETQ. The CDR3 coding sequence is TGCGCCAGCAGCGGATTCGGGGGCTACACAGATACGCAGTATTTT. Its translation: CASSGFGGYTDTQYF.

The rearrangement joins TRBV4-3 to TRBJ2-1; tentative D call: TRBD2 (5 bases). Germline V gene data show CDR1 as LGHNA and CDR2 as YSLEER. The CDR3 contains 15 residues. The germline V and J ends were trimmed by 4 bases and 10 bases, with 20 bases remaining between them. DNA for the CDR3: TGCGCCAGCAGCCTCAGATCCAGATGGTCGGGAGAGCAGTTCTTC. Translation gives CASSLRSRWSGEQFF.

Concerning this clonotype: A junction boundary mismatches the germline segment, possibly from a read error. The chain carries TRBV12-3 or TRBV12-4 and TRBJ2-5; 9 bases line up with TRBD2. The CDR3 consists of 13 residues. The CDR3 spells CASGREGRENQYF. The CDR3 DNA reads as TGTGCCAGCGGGCGGGAGGGCCGGGAGAACCAGTACTTC.

This clonotype was picked up many times. The chain joins TRBV7-9 to TRBJ2-7, with D perhaps assigned TRBD1 or TRBD2 (5 bases each). Trimming removed 8 bases from V and 0 bases from J, with 8 bases in between. The CDR3 contains 12 residues. CDR1 SEHNR and CDR2 FQNEAQ come from the germline V gene (reference sequence). In DNA, the CDR3 is TGTGCCAGCGGGACCGGCTCCTACGAGCAGTACTTC. Translation gives CASGTGSYEQYF.

This clonotype was picked up many times. The junction departs from germline at one end; a sequencing error may be responsible. The chain couples TRBV4-3 to TRBJ2-1, with no clear D. The CDR3 runs 15 residues. Germline V gene data show CDR1 as LGHNA and CDR2 as YSLEER. CDR3 region: CASSQDGIAYNGQFF. The CDR3 DNA reads TGCGCCAGCAGCCAAGATGGGATAGCTTACAATGGGCAGTTCTTC.

This clonotype has a handful of counts. The V and J genes are TRBV11-2 and TRBJ1-6; 8 bases match TRBD1. The CDR3 consists of 16 residues. J was trimmed by 4 bases and V by 5 bases; bases with no gene match: 7. The germline gives CDR1 SGHAT, CDR2 FQNNGV. Here the CDR3 reads CASSADRDLYNSPLHF. CDR3 coding DNA: TGTGCCAGCAGCGCGGACAGGGACCTTTATAATTCACCCCTCCACTTT.

This clonotype was seen only a few times. The chain has TRBV5-6 and TRBJ2-7; D gene unclear. From germline, CDR1 is SGHDT and CDR2 YYEEEE. The CDR3 consists of 12 residues. Trimming removed 3 bases at V and 4 bases at J, with 8 bases between. CDR3 loop: CASSSQGYEQYF. The DNA for the CDR3 is TGTGCCAGCAGCTCGCAAGGGTACGAGCAGTACTTC.

This clonotype has ten or more counts. V gene TRBV6-1 combines with J gene TRBJ2-1, with 14 bases aligning to TRBD2. The V segment lost 6 bases and the J segment 9 bases; nucleotides outside the gene matches: 10. The CDR3 covers 16 residues. Germline V gene data show CDR1 as MNHNS and CDR2 as SASEGT. The CDR3 coding sequence is TGTGCCAGCAGCCCCCCGGGACTAGCGGGAGTGGTTGAGCAGTTCTTC. It is translated as CASSPPGLAGVVEQFF.

The chain couples TRBV7-9 to TRBJ2-7; TRBD1 might be the D (5 bases). This CDR3 spans 17 amino acids. Looked up from germline, CDR1 is SEHNR and CDR2 is FQNEAQ (reference sequence). With 2 bases removed from V and 0 bases from J, the gap between germline ends came to 17 bases. Here the CDR3 reads CASSLSGRGSLSYEQYF. CDR3 in DNA: TGTGCCAGCAGCTTATCTGGAAGGGGCTCCCTCTCCTACGAGCAGTACTTC.

In this sample, this clonotype turned up many times. The chain joins TRBV27 to TRBJ2-2; no clear D gene. Per germline, CDR1 MNHEY and CDR2 SMNVEV (reference sequence). CDR3 length equals 16 residues. V gave up 1 base and J gave up 1 base, with 10 bases separating them. CDR3: CASSLLTGLNTGELFF. The CDR3 nucleotides are TGTGCCAGCAGTTTATTAACGGGCCTGAACACCGGGGAGCTGTTTTTT.

Ten or more counts support this clonotype. This chain connects TRBV27 to TRBJ2-3; no definite D call. Per the germline V gene, CDR1 is MNHEY and CDR2 is SMNVEV (reference sequence). Trimming left V 4 bases short and J 4 bases short, with 3 bases between. The CDR3 runs 11 residues. The CDR3 sequence is CASSYADTQYF. CDR3 bases: TGTGCCAGCAGTTACGCAGATACGCAGTATTTT.

This clonotype was recorded many times. The chain employs TRBV19 and TRBJ2-2, with D perhaps TRBD1 (6 bases). In germline, CDR1 is LNHDA, CDR2 SQIVND (reference sequence). Trimming left V 7 bases short and J 4 bases short, with 13 bases between. The CDR3 extends over 14 amino acids. CDR3 coding DNA: TGTGCCAGTAATGGGACACCCAGCACCGGGGAGCTGTTTTTT. This sequence encodes CASNGTPSTGELFF.

At least ten counts were recorded for this clonotype. An end of the junction does not agree with germline; a read error may underlie this. This chain uses TRBV7-6 with TRBJ2-3, with TRBD2 identical over 16 bases. The CDR3 has 13 residues. Germline V gene lookup returns CDR1 SGHVS and CDR2 FNYEAQ. The CDR3 nucleotides read TGTGCCAGCAGCAAGGGACTAGCGGGAGGGTGCCATTTT. This codes for CASSKGLAGGCHF.

A few counts support this clonotype. The J gene is TRBJ2-7, the V gene TRBV19; the match to TRBD2 covers 7 bases. The CDR3 extends over 14 amino acids. Germline assignment: CDR1 LNHDA and CDR2 SQIVND (reference sequence). The ends lost 3 bases at V and 2 bases at J; junction bases unmatched: 4. In DNA, the CDR3 is TGTGCCAGTAGTATTGTGAGCGGGGCCTACGAGCAGTACTTC. It translates to CASSIVSGAYEQYF.

The CDR3 protein is CASSLRADQETQYF. The DNA for the CDR3 is TGCGCCAGCAGCTTGAGGGCGGACCAAGAGACCCAGTACTTC. The chain is built from TRBV5-1 and TRBJ2-5, with D unresolved. The V gene's germline CDR1 is SGHRS and CDR2 YFSETQ. The ends were cut back, 1 base at V and 0 bases at J, with 7 bases in the middle. The CDR3 covers 14 residues.

The table lists this clonotype with many counts. The chain links TRBV7-8 to TRBJ1-6; the match to TRBD1 covers 7 bases. V was pared by 3 bases and J by 10 bases, with 12 bases of the junction left unmatched. Germline V lookup: CDR1 SGHVS, CDR2 FQNEAQ. CDR3 size: 16 residues. CDR3 in DNA: TGTGCCAGCAGCTTTACCGCAGGGGGAGGAAACTCACCCCTCCACTTT. It is translated as CASSFTAGGGNSPLHF.

This clonotype was seen repeatedly, ten times or more. The chain joins TRBV12-3 or TRBV12-4 to TRBJ2-5; D unresolved. This CDR3 region has 14 residues. Trimming removed 3 bases at V and 0 bases at J, with 8 bases between. The CDR3: CASSLLYNQETQYF. CDR3 DNA sequence: TGTGCCAGCAGTTTGTTGTACAACCAAGAGACCCAGTACTTC.

This clonotype was detected ten times or more. CDR3 sequence reads: CATSRVVGAYEQYF. Here the CDR3 DNA reads TGTGCCACCAGCAGAGTAGTTGGAGCTTACGAGCAGTACTTC. The gene calls are TRBV15 and TRBJ2-7; D call uncertain. Germline CDR1 reads LNHNV; CDR2 reads YYDKDF (reference sequence). Trimming left V 1 base short and J 4 bases short, with 11 bases between. CDR3 length: 14 residues. The whole variable domain, filled in from reference TRBV15 and TRBJ2-7, reads DAMVIQNPRYQVTQFGKPVTLSCSQTLNHNVMYWYQQKSSQAPKLLFHYYDKDFNNEADTPDNFQSRRPNTSFCFLDIRSPGLGDTAMYLCATSRVVGAYEQYFGPGTRLTVT.